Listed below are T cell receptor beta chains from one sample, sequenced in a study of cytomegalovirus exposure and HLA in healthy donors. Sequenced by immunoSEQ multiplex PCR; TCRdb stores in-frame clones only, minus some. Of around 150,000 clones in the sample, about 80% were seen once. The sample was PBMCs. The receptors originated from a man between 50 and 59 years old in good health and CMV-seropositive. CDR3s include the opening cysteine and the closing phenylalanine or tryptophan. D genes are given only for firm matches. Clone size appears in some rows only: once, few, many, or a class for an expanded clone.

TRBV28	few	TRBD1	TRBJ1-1	TGTGCCAGCAGTTTGAACAGGGGTGAAGCTTTCTTT	CASSLNRGEAFF
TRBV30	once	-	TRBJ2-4	TGTGCCTGGAGTGATCAGGGAACCATTCAGTACTTC	CAWSDQGTIQYF
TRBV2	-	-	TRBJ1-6	TGTGCCAGCAGTGAGACGGGGTCAGACTCACCCCTCCACTTT	CASSETGSDSPLHF
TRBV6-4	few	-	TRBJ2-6	TGTGCCAGCAGTGAAGGGGATCCGGGCTCTGGGGCCAACGTCCTGACTTTC	CASSEGDPGSGANVLTF
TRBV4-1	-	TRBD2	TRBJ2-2	TGCGCCAGCAGCCAAACGGCCCTAGCGGAAAATACCGGGGAGCTGTTTTTT	CASSQTALAENTGELFF
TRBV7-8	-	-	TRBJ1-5	TGTGCCAGCAGCTGGCCTAGCGGGGGGGCCACAGATACGCAGCATTTT	CASSWPSGGATDTQHF
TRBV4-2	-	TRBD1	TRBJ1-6	TGTGCCAGCAGCCAAGACGCGACCGGGACAGGGGGTTCACCCCTCCACTTT	CASSQDATGTGGSPLHF
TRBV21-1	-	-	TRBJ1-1	TGTGCCAGCAGCAAAGCGGGACTGTTAAAAATGAACACTGAAGCTTTCTTT	CASSKAGLLKMNTEAFF
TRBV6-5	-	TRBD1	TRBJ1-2	TGTGCCAGCAGCCGAGGGACAGGGGATTATGGCTACACCTTC	CASSRGTGDYGYTF
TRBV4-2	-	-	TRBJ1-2	TGTGCCAACAGCCAAGGGGACTACTATGGCTACACCTTC	CANSQGDYYGYTF
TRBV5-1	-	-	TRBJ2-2	TGCGCCAGCAGCTTGCCTAGGTCCACCGGGGAGCTGTTTTTT	CASSLPRSTGELFF
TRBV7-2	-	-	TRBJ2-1	TGTGCCAGCAGCTTAACTAGGGATGAGCAGTTCTTC	CASSLTRDEQFF
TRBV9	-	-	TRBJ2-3	TGTGCCAGCAGCGTGTCTCCTGCGAGCACAGATACGCAGTATTTT	CASSVSPASTDTQYF
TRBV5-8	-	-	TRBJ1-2	TGTGCCAGCAGCTTGGATTACCAAGACAGTTCCCATAACTATGGCTACACCTTC	CASSLDYQDSSHNYGYTF
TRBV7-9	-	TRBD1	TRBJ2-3	TGTGCCAGCAGGGGGCAGGGGGCAAACACAGATACGCAGTATTTT	CASRGQGANTDTQYF
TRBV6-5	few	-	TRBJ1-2	TGTGCCAGCAGCATCCAGCGCCTCTATGGCTACACCTTC	CASSIQRLYGYTF
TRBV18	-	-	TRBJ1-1	TGTGCCAGCTCACCAGAGCTCGGGTCCATCGGGAGTGAAGCTTTCTTT	CASSPELGSIGSEAFF
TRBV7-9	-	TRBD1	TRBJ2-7	TGTTCCAGCAGCCCCTGGGACAGGGGGCAATACGAGCAGTACTTC	CSSSPWDRGQYEQYF
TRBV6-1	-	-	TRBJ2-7	TGTGCCAGCAGTCCCCGGCGGGGTACAGGCTACGAGCAGTACTTC	CASSPRRGTGYEQYF
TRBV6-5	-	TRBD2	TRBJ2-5	TGTGCCAGCAGCCGTGGACTAGAAAGGAAGACCCAGTACTTC	CASSRGLERKTQYF
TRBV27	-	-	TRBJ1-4	TGTGCCAGCAGTTCATTCCCCCCTTTTCTGCGGGCAGGTGAAAAACTGTTTTTT	CASSSFPPFLRAGEKLFF
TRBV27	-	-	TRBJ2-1	TGTGCCAGCAGTCCGGGGACCTACAATGAGCAGTTCTTC	CASSPGTYNEQFF
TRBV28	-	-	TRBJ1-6	TGTGCCAGCAGTCTCGAACAGGCATATTCACCCCTCCACTTT	CASSLEQAYSPLHF
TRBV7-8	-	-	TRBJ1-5	TGTGCCAGCAGGGCGAACAGGGACGTCGGCAATCAGCCCCAGCATTTT	CASRANRDVGNQPQHF
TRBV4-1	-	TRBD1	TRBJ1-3	TGCGCCAGCAGCCAAGGACGACAGGGGGCGCTTGGAAACACCATATATTTT	CASSQGRQGALGNTIYF
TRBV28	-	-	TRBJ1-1	TGTGCCAGCAAAACTTACACTGAAGCTTTCTTT	CASKTYTEAFF
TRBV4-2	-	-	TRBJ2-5	TGTGCCAGCAGCCAAGTGGACCAAACCGGGACTTGGGAGACCCAGTACTTC	CASSQVDQTGTWETQYF
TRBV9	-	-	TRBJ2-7	TGTGCCAGCAGCGTGGCCGGGACTTACTCCTACGAGCAGTACTTC	CASSVAGTYSYEQYF
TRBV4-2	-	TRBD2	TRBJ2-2	TGTGCCAGCAGCAAAGGTTGGCCATCTAGCGGGAGGAACACCGGGGAGCTGTTTTTT	CASSKGWPSSGRNTGELFF
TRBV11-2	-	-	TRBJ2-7	TGTGCCAGCAGCTTCAGCACGGGATCTACAGGGCGAGCCTACGAGCAGTACTTC	CASSFSTGSTGRAYEQYF
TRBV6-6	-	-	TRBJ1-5	TGTGCCAGCAGTAAACAGCGCAATCAGCCCCAGCATTTT	CASSKQRNQPQHF
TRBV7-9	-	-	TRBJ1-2	TGTGCCAGCAGCTTAGGACAGAGCTACACCTTC	CASSLGQSYTF
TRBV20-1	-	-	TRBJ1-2	TGCAGTGCGGGGGGAGCTTATGGCTACACCTTC	CSAGGAYGYTF
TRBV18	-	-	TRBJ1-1	TGTGCCAGCTCAAAGACAGCTAGTAACACTGAAGCTTTCTTT	CASSKTASNTEAFF
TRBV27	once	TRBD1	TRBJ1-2	TGTGCCAGCAGCCGGGACAGCCTCTATGGCTACACCTTC	CASSRDSLYGYTF
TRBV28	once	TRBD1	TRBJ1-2	TGTGCCAGCAGAGGAGGGACAGTAGTCTATGGCTACACCTTC	CASRGGTVVYGYTF
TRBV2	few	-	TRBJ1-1	TGTGCCAGCAGTGGGGGGGGCCAGGAGGGCACTGAAGCTTTCTTT	CASSGGGQEGTEAFF
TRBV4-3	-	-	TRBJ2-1	TGCGCCAGCAGCCAAACCATCGCGGGGAGCTCCTACAATGAGCAGTTCTTC	CASSQTIAGSSYNEQFF
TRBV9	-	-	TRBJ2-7	TGTGCCAGCAGCGTAGGAGAGGGGGTCCACGAGCAGTACTTC	CASSVGEGVHEQYF
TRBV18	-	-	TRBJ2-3	TGTGCCAGCTCACCAGGAATGTTGGGGCCAGATACGCAGTATTTT	CASSPGMLGPDTQYF
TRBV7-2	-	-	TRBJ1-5	TGTGCCAGCAGCCTCCGTCGCGGGGATAGCAATCAGCCCCAGCATTTT	CASSLRRGDSNQPQHF
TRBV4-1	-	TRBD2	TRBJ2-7	TGCGCCAGCAGCCCCCCTAGCGGGGGGAACAACGAGCAGTACTTC	CASSPPSGGNNEQYF
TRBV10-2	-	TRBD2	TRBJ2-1	TGCGCCAGCAAGGAACTAGCGGGGGGATACAATGAGCAGTTCTTC	CASKELAGGYNEQFF
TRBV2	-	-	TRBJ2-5	TGTGCCAGCACCATCCAAGAGACCCAGTACTTC	CASTIQETQYF
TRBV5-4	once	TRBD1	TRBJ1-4	TGTGCCAGCAGTCAAACAGGGGTCACTAATGAAAAACTGTTTTTT	CASSQTGVTNEKLFF
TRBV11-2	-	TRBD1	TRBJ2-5	TGTGCCAGCAGCCTTTGGACAGGCCAAGAGACCCAGTACTTC	CASSLWTGQETQYF
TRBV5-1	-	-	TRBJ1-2	TGCGCCAGCAGCGCAGAAAACTATGGCTACACCTTC	CASSAENYGYTF
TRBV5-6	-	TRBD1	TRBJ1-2	TGTGCCAGCAGCAGCCGGACAGGGACTAACTATGGCTACACCTTC	CASSSRTGTNYGYTF
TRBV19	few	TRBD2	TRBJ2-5	TGTGCCAGTAGTATAGGGGAGACTAGCGGGCAAGAGACCCAGTACTTC	CASSIGETSGQETQYF
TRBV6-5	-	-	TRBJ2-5	TGTGCCAGCAGCCGAAGGGGGGGGGCCCAAGAGACCCAGTACTTC	CASSRRGGAQETQYF